These 30 T cell receptor beta chains were sequenced from one sample in a study of shared clonotypes between healthy human individuals. Method: immunoSEQ multiplex PCR; TCRdb's copy keeps in-frame clones and lacks some. The sample consists of some 1.5 million clones, approximately 98% of them appearing once. Sequencing used naive CD4+ T cells sorted from blood. As to subset: CD45RA+ positively selected. These receptors were taken from a man aged 25 to 40 in good health.

The rearrangement joins TRBV9 to TRBJ2-1; either TRBD1 or TRBD2 may supply D (5 bases each). Trimming removed 3 bases from V and 10 bases from J, with 8 bases in between. Germline assignment: CDR1 SGDLS and CDR2 YYNGEE. CDR3 length equals 11 residues. CDR3 amino acids: CASSAGTEQFF. The DNA of the CDR3 is TGTGCCAGCAGCGCCGGGACCGAGCAGTTCTTC.

V is TRBV7-3 and J is TRBJ2-1, with D uncertain. The V end was cut by 1 base, the J end by 2 bases, with 9 bases between. Germline V gives CDR1 SGHTA, CDR2 FQGTGA. The CDR3 extends over 15 amino acids. CDR3 nucleotides: TGTGCCAGCAGCTTAAACGGGTTCACCTACAATGAGCAGTTCTTC. Translation gives CASSLNGFTYNEQFF.

This chain uses TRBV7-8 with TRBJ2-7; TRBD1 matches at 8 bases. In germline, CDR1 is SGHVS, CDR2 FQNEAQ. After removal of 0 bases from V and 4 bases from J, the junction contained 5 bases not matched to a gene. The CDR3 runs to 15 residues. CDR3 nucleotides: TGTGCCAGCAGCTTAGCGGACAGGGTGAAATACGAGCAGTACTTC. It encodes CASSLADRVKYEQYF.

The V and J genes are TRBV27 and TRBJ2-7; D is unresolved. This CDR3 is built from 13 residues. Per germline, CDR1 MNHEY and CDR2 SMNVEV (reference sequence). Trimming cost V 5 bases and J 2 bases, with 10 bases left between them. CDR3 loop: CASSRIRPYEQYF. The CDR3 DNA reads TGTGCCAGCAGTAGGATCCGCCCCTACGAGCAGTACTTC.

V gene TRBV4-2 combines with J gene TRBJ2-2; TRBD2 agrees at 14 bases. The CDR3 extends over 21 amino acids. J gave up 5 bases and V 4 bases, and 18 bases lay outside the gene matches. CDR1 is LGHNA and CDR2 is YNFKEQ in the germline V gene. The CDR3 loop reads CASSPPVGRGTSGSLTGELFF. Written as DNA, the CDR3 is TGTGCCAGCAGCCCCCCCGTTGGGCGGGGGACTAGCGGGAGTCTAACCGGGGAGCTGTTTTTT.

The rearrangement joins TRBV18 to TRBJ2-5, with TRBD1 matching over 10 bases. J lost 4 bases, V lost 4 bases, and 6 bases had no gene match. Germline values: CDR1 KGHSH, CDR2 LQKENI. This CDR3 has 15 residues. The CDR3 nucleotides read TGTGCCAGCTCACGACGGACAGGGGGTTCAGAGACCCAGTACTTC. It is translated as CASSRRTGGSETQYF.

This clone was observed once. The sample contains more than one DNA sequence encoding this CDR3. The genes are TRBV18 and TRBJ2-1, with 11 bases aligning to TRBD2. V lost 3 bases and J lost 4; bases outside the gene matches: 8. This CDR3 has 17 residues. Germline CDR1 is KGHSH and CDR2 is LQKENI. CDR3 region: CASSPGLAGGIYNEQFF. The CDR3 DNA is TGTGCCAGCTCACCTGGCCTAGCGGGAGGAATTTACAATGAGCAGTTCTTC.

This clone occurred once. The rearrangement links TRBV5-1 to TRBJ1-4; D is undetermined. The V and J ends lost 4 bases and 7 bases respectively, with 20 bases between them. Germline CDR1 and CDR2: SGHRS and YFSETQ. The CDR3 runs to 16 residues. CDR3: CASSRNIERESEKLFF. CDR3 in DNA: TGCGCCAGCAGCCGGAACATCGAGCGGGAGAGTGAAAAACTGTTTTTT.

This chain uses TRBV27 with TRBJ1-5; D might be TRBD1 (5 bases). There are 13 residues in the CDR3. The germline V gene has CDR1 MNHEY and CDR2 SMNVEV (reference sequence). Trimming took 7 bases from V and 7 from J, leaving 14 bases between them. The CDR3 region is CASTQVRGQPQHF. As DNA, the CDR3 is TGTGCCAGCACTCAGGTACGGGGGCAGCCCCAGCATTTT.

The chain employs TRBV7-6 and TRBJ2-3, with 7 bases matching TRBD2. The germline V gene encodes CDR1 SGHVS and CDR2 FNYEAQ. V was pared by 1 base and J by 4 bases, with 8 bases of the junction left unmatched. This CDR3 spans 16 amino acids. CDR3 region: CASSLVASGSADTQYF. The CDR3 DNA reads TGTGCCAGCAGCTTAGTAGCTAGCGGAAGCGCAGATACGCAGTATTTT.

This clone appeared a single time. This chain links TRBV28 with TRBJ2-3; 8 bases map to TRBD1. The CDR3 runs 16 residues. The V gene end was trimmed by 8 bases and the J gene end by 1 base; junction bases not matched to a gene: 11. The germline V gene has CDR1 MDHEN and CDR2 SYDVKM. As DNA, the CDR3 is TGTGCCAGCCTCCGGGACAGGTCTAAGGGCACAGATACGCAGTATTTT. Translating it yields CASLRDRSKGTDTQYF.

V usage is TRBV4-1 and J usage is TRBJ1-2; D remains ambiguous. This CDR3 is built from 15 residues. The V end lost 1 base, the J end lost 8 bases, and 17 bases lay between the germline ends. CDR1 and CDR2 from the germline V gene are MGHRA and YSYEKL. The CDR3 loop is CASSQASPDSRGYTF. In DNA form, the CDR3 reads TGCGCCAGCAGCCAAGCCTCACCCGATTCCCGAGGCTACACCTTC.

This clone is a singleton in its sample. This sequence joins TRBV4-1 and TRBJ2-7, with TRBD2 matching over 8 bases. From germline, CDR1 is MGHRA and CDR2 YSYEKL. The CDR3 runs to 20 residues. The V gene end was trimmed by 1 base and the J gene end by 0 bases; junction bases not matched to a gene: 17. Here the CDR3 reads CASSQAGRLGKREISYEQYF. For the CDR3, the DNA is TGCGCCAGCAGCCAAGCGGGCAGGCTTGGAAAGCGGGAGATCTCCTACGAGCAGTACTTC.

V gene TRBV7-9 combines with J gene TRBJ2-3, with 9 bases fitting TRBD2. V was pared by 0 bases and J by 6 bases, with 7 bases of the junction left unmatched. This CDR3 is built from 16 residues. Germline CDR1 reads SEHNR; CDR2 reads FQNEAQ (reference sequence). The CDR3 DNA reads as TGTGCCAGCAGCTTAGCTGGGACTAGCTTTGGCGATACGCAGTATTTT. Encoded protein: CASSLAGTSFGDTQYF.

V usage is TRBV5-5 and J usage is TRBJ2-1, with TRBD2 matching 8 bases. The CDR3 runs to 15 residues. The ends lost 7 bases at V and 2 bases at J; junction bases unmatched: 8. Germline CDR1 reads SGHKS; CDR2 reads YYEKEE (reference sequence). CDR3: CASDTSGDPYNEQFF. The DNA for the CDR3 is TGTGCCAGCGATACTAGCGGCGATCCCTACAATGAGCAGTTCTTC.

The chain combines TRBV4-3 with TRBJ2-3; 7 bases fit TRBD2. The germline V gene has CDR1 LGHNA and CDR2 YSLEER. V dropped 3 bases and J dropped 8; count of bases not matched to a gene: 8. The CDR3 covers 14 residues. CDR3 nucleotide sequence: TGCGCCAGCAGCCAGTCCGCGGGAGCCACTACGCAGTATTTT. Amino acid sequence: CASSQSAGATTQYF.

The chain uses TRBV7-3 and TRBJ2-7; D unclear. Germline values: CDR1 SGHTA, CDR2 FQGTGA. CDR3 length: 13 amino acids. V was clipped by 1 base and J by 0 bases, with 4 bases between them. The CDR3 is CASSLSHSYEQYF. The DNA for the CDR3 is TGTGCCAGCAGCTTAAGCCACTCCTACGAGCAGTACTTC.

V usage is TRBV18 and J usage is TRBJ2-7; maybe TRBD2 (5 bases). V was shortened by 1 base and J by 3 bases, with 10 bases between the two germline ends. CDR3 length: 14 residues. In germline, CDR1 is KGHSH, CDR2 LQKENI. The CDR3 is CASSPRGAHYEQYF. CDR3 sequence (DNA): TGTGCCAGCTCACCACGGGGAGCCCACTACGAGCAGTACTTC.

This sequence joins TRBV28 and TRBJ1-4, with D hard to call. The germline V and J ends were trimmed by 8 bases and 0 bases, with 10 bases remaining between them. In germline, CDR1 is MDHEN, CDR2 SYDVKM. This CDR3 is built from 14 residues. CDR3 region: CASRRAATNEKLFF. In DNA, the CDR3 is TGTGCCAGCCGTCGGGCAGCAACTAATGAAAAACTGTTTTTT. Filled out from reference TRBV28 and TRBJ1-4, the complete variable domain reads DVKVTQSSRYLVKRTGEKVFLECVQDMDHENMFWYRQDPGLGLRLIYFSYDVKMKEKGDIPEGYSVSREKKERFSLILESASTNQTSMYLCASRRAATNEKLFFGSGTQLSVL.

The chain combines TRBV10-1 with TRBJ1-1; no clear D. The V end was cut by 2 bases, the J end by 0 bases, with 4 bases between. Germline CDR1 WNHNN, CDR2 SYGVQD (reference sequence). This CDR3 has 13 amino acids. The CDR3 sequence is CASSEGVNTEAFF. CDR3 nucleotides: TGCGCCAGCAGTGAGGGGGTGAACACTGAAGCTTTCTTT.

The CDR3 coding sequence is TGTGCCAGCAGCGTCGCTCGCATGAACACTGAAGCTTTCTTT. This sequence encodes CASSVARMNTEAFF. The gene calls are TRBV9 and TRBJ1-1; the D is unclear. The germline gives CDR1 SGDLS, CDR2 YYNGEE. The CDR3 covers 14 residues. V was clipped by 2 bases and J by 0 bases, with 8 bases between them.

The chain joins TRBV28 to TRBJ1-3; no definite D call. CDR1 is MDHEN and CDR2 is SYDVKM in the germline V gene. The germline V and J ends were trimmed by 6 bases and 7 bases, with 16 bases remaining between them. The CDR3 spans 14 residues. The CDR3 nucleotides read TGTGCCAGCAGCCCAGACCGGCGACGGAACACCATATATTTT. Its protein product is CASSPDRRRNTIYF.

J is TRBJ1-3 and V is TRBV5-5; TRBD1 aligns across 7 bases. The J segment lost 0 bases and the V segment lost 0 bases, leaving 6 bases of the junction unmatched. Germline V gives CDR1 SGHKS, CDR2 YYEKEE (reference sequence). The CDR3 is made up of 17 amino acids. The CDR3 DNA reads as TGTGCCAGCAGCTTGGAGGGGGCCATGGGCTCTGGAAACACCATATATTTT. Encoded protein: CASSLEGAMGSGNTIYF. The full variable domain, with the rest looked up from reference TRBV5-5 and TRBJ1-3, is DAGVTQSPTHLIKTRGQQVTLRCSPISGHKSVSWYQQVLGQGPQFIFQYYEKEERGRGNFPDRFSARQFPNYSSELNVNALLLGDSALYLCASSLEGAMGSGNTIYFGEGSWLTVV.

The chain couples TRBV28 to TRBJ1-1, with 9 bases fitting TRBD1. The V gene's germline CDR1 is MDHEN and CDR2 SYDVKM. The junction had 6 bases not matched to a gene; V was cut back by 2 bases and J by 8 bases. The CDR3 consists of 14 residues. The CDR3 sequence: CASSLVVGQGEAFF. CDR3 DNA: TGTGCCAGCAGTTTAGTCGTGGGACAGGGAGAAGCTTTCTTT.

This chain uses TRBV5-1 with TRBJ2-1; possibly TRBD2 for D (5 bases). Trimming pared 5 bases from V and 9 bases from J, leaving 21 bases between. CDR1 is SGHRS and CDR2 is YFSETQ in the germline V gene. This CDR3 has 15 amino acids. The CDR3 spells CASRDGVLGAGEQFF. CDR3 DNA: TGCGCCAGCAGGGATGGGGTATTGGGAGCTGGTGAGCAGTTCTTC. The full variable domain, in which reference TRBV5-1 and TRBJ2-1 provide the parts outside the CDR3, is KAGVTQTPRYLIKTRGQQVTLSCSPISGHRSVSWYQQTPGQGLQFLFEYFSETQRNKGNFPGRFSGRQFSNSRSEMNVSTLELGDSALYLCASRDGVLGAGEQFFGPGTRLTVL.

A note on this clone: The germline gene is not matched at one end of the junction; a read error may be the cause. This chain connects TRBV6-1 to TRBJ2-2; D gene uncertain. The CDR3 consists of 13 residues. Germline loops: CDR1 MNHNS, CDR2 SASEGT. The CDR3 is CASSERNSGELFF. The CDR3 DNA reads TGTGCCAGCAGTGAACGTAACAGCGGGGAGCTGTTTTTT.

V is TRBV19 and J is TRBJ2-1; 10 bases line up with TRBD1. The CDR3 has 12 residues. CDR1 is LNHDA and CDR2 is SQIVND in the germline V gene (reference sequence). J gave up 8 bases and V 9 bases, and 4 bases lay outside the gene matches. For the CDR3, the DNA is TGTGCCAGGGACAGGGGGATTGATGAGCAGTTCTTC. It translates to CARDRGIDEQFF.

The chain combines TRBV4-2 with TRBJ1-4; 7 nucleotides align to TRBD1. Germline loops: CDR1 LGHNA, CDR2 YNFKEQ. Germline trimming cut 0 bases from V and 8 bases from J; bases unmatched to any gene: 15. This CDR3 has 18 residues. DNA of the CDR3: TGTGCCAGCAGCCAAGATTATCACGTAAGGGGGCGCGGGGAAAAACTGTTTTTT. Translating gives CASSQDYHVRGRGEKLFF.

This chain joins TRBV6-5 and TRBJ2-4; tentatively, D is TRBD1 (6 bases). This CDR3 is 14 amino acids long. Germline assignment: CDR1 MNHEY and CDR2 SVGAGI. Trimming left V 5 bases short and J 3 bases short, with 11 bases between. The CDR3 is CASSTGLGKNIQYF. In DNA form, the CDR3 reads TGTGCCAGCAGTACAGGGTTGGGCAAAAACATTCAGTACTTC.

V usage is TRBV9 and J usage is TRBJ2-1; D remains ambiguous. The CDR3 runs to 15 residues. Trimming took 0 bases from V and 0 from J, leaving 7 bases between them. From germline, CDR1 is SGDLS and CDR2 YYNGEE. CDR3 region: CASSVEISSYNEQFF. Here the CDR3 DNA reads TGTGCCAGCAGCGTAGAAATTAGCTCCTACAATGAGCAGTTCTTC.